This is a list of T cell receptor beta chains from one sample in a study of cytomegalovirus exposure and HLA in healthy donors. Produced via immunoSEQ multiplex PCR; TCRdb's table is partial and in-frame only. Of roughly 80,000 clones in the sample, 77% were seen once. The sequenced material came from PBMCs. These receptors were taken from a man aged 50-60 years in good health and CMV-seropositive. Both conserved end residues are part of each CDR3. A D gene is named only where the DNA matches it firmly. Rows may omit the clone size; those that give it use once, few, many or a size class.

>TRBJ2-7|TRBV7-9|NA|TRBD2|19
TGTGCCAGCAGCTCAGAACCGGGACTAGTGGGCCTCAGCTCCTACGAGCAGTACTTC
CASSSEPGLVGLSSYEQYF
>TRBJ2-7|TRBV5-8|NA|NA|16
TGTGCCAGCAGCCGCGACCGCGTGGCGGGGTCCTACGAGCAGTACTTC
CASSRDRVAGSYEQYF
>TRBJ2-7|TRBV6-5|NA|TRBD2|13
TGTGCCAGCAGAGGGACTAGCGGGGGTGAGCAGTACTTC
CASRGTSGGEQYF
>TRBJ2-7|TRBV6-7|few|TRBD2|19
TGTGCCAGCACCAACAACGGGATCCAGGGCGGGAGGGGGACCTACGAGCAGTACTTC
CASTNNGIQGGRGTYEQYF
>TRBJ2-3|TRBV7-7|NA|NA|16
TGTGCCAGCAGCCCCGCTGTTACTAGGCCGGGTGATACGCAGTATTTT
CASSPAVTRPGDTQYF
>TRBJ1-3|TRBV19|NA|NA|12
TGTGCCAGTAGTATACAGGGAAACACCATATATTTT
CASSIQGNTIYF
>TRBJ1-4|TRBV15|NA|NA|13
TGTGCCACCAGCGGGGGGGCTAATGAAAAACTGTTTTTT
CATSGGANEKLFF
>TRBJ2-3|TRBV5-1|NA|TRBD2|16
TGCGCCAGCAGCTTTTTAGCGGGAGGAAACACAGATACGCAGTATTTT
CASSFLAGGNTDTQYF
>TRBJ2-7|TRBV5-6|NA|TRBD1|15
TGTGCCAGCAGCATGGGACAGGGGATCTCCTACGAGCAGTACTTC
CASSMGQGISYEQYF
>TRBJ1-1|TRBV19|few|NA|13
TGTGCCAGTAGTACTAACGCGTACACTGAAGCTTTCTTT
CASSTNAYTEAFF